This T cell receptor beta chain was identified during a study of OX40 agonist ivuxolimab in advanced cancers. Note on this clone: No antigen is known for it.

Sampling times: baseline, cycle 4 day 1, cycle 7 day 1. Assay used: immunoSEQ multiplex PCR; TCRdb lists only in-frame clones, some missing. The repertoire holds around 40,000 clones, with less than 85% as singletons. The J segment lost 6 bases and the V segment lost 2 bases, leaving 6 bases of the junction unmatched. The CDR3 covers 15 residues. Germline lookup yields CDR1 SGHRS and CDR2 YFSETQ. The study's findings and limits: The average count of expanded clones was higher among CD8+ T cells than among CD4+. At 0.1 to 3.0 mg/kg, clonal expansion of CD4+ and CD8+ blood T cells had occurred by week 6. Part of the nonresponder group also had normalized T-cell clonal expansion that was low.

Specimen: CD4+ or CD8+ T cells sorted from blood, collected in a trial of the OX40 agonist ivuxolimab. This clonotype was obtained from an adult with an advanced solid tumor such as melanoma, head and neck, liver or kidney cancer. The chain carries TRBV5-1 and TRBJ2-1, with 9 bases lining up with TRBD2. The CDR3 spells CASSFWSGGSNEQFF. DNA for the CDR3: TGCGCCAGCAGCTTTTGGAGCGGGGGGTCCAATGAGCAGTTCTTC.